The source of this T cell receptor beta chain is a study of blood T cells in healthy people across ages. Then a second PCR, running about 6 to 11 cycles, was carried out with a sample-barcoded 5' primer and a J-beta primer mix. Each cDNA molecule carried a tag from a template-switch adaptor that contained 12 random nucleotides. Per sample, CDR3-containing paired-end reads numbered at least 2.5 million. TCRdb used MiXCR to reprocess the 5' RACE reads, holding one entry per CDR3 protein. The data contain about 680,000 distinct CDR3 sequences, approximately 49% of them seen just once; the ten biggest clones take up roughly 30%. The length of the CDR3 is 17 residues. After removal of 2 bases from V and 0 bases from J, the junction contained 7 bases not matched to a gene. Germline-derived CDR1 and CDR2 are DFQATT and SNEGSKA (reference sequence).

Sequencing used blood. The source of this sequence is an older woman in good health. The rearrangement links TRBV20-1 to TRBJ2-1; 10 positions match TRBD1. The CDR3 loop is CSARLRQGASSYNEQFF. In DNA, the CDR3 is TGCAGTGCTAGACTAAGACAGGGGGCGAGCTCCTACAATGAGCAGTTCTTC.